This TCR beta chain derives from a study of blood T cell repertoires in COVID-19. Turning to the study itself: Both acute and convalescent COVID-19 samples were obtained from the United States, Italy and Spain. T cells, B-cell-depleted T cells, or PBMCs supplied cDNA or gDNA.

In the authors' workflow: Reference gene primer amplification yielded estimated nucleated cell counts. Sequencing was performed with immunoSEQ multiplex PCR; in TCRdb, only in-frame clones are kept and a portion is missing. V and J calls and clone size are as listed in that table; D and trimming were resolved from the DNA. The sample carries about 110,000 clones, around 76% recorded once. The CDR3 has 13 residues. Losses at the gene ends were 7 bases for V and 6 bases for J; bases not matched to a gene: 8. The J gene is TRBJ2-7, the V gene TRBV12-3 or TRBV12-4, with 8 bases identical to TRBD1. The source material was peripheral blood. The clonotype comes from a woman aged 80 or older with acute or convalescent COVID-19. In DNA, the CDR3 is TGTGCCAGCACCCAGGGGGCCGGGGGCGAGCAGTACTTC. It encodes CASTQGAGGEQYF.